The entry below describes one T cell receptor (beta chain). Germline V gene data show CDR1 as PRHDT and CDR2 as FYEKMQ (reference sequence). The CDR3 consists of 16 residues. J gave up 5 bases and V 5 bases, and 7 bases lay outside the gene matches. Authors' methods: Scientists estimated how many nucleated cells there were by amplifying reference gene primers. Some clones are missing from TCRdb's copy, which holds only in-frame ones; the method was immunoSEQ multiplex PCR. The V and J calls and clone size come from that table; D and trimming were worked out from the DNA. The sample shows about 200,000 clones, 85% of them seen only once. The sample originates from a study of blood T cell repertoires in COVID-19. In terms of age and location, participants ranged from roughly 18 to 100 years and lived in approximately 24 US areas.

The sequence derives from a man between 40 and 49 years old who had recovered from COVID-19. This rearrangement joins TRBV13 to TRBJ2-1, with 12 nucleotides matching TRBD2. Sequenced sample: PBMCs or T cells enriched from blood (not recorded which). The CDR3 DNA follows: TGTGCCAGCAGCACGAGACTAGCGGGAGTTCACAATGAGCAGTTCTTC. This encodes CASSTRLAGVHNEQFF.